This passage covers 27 T cell receptor beta chains from one sample sequenced in a study of blood T cell repertoires in COVID-19. Produced via immunoSEQ multiplex PCR; TCRdb's table is partial and in-frame only. Here the sample spans some 200,000 clones, around nine tenths being singletons. Sequencing was done on a sample of peripheral blood. These TCRs come from a man aged 35 to 55 with active or convalescent COVID-19.

The rearrangement uses TRBV5-6 and TRBJ1-6, with 7 bases identical to TRBD1. The germline V gene encodes CDR1 SGHDT and CDR2 YYEEEE. With V trimmed by 0 bases and J by 10 bases, 4 bases remained unmatched. CDR3 length: 14 residues. CDR3 amino acids: CASSLGQGGSPLHF. CDR3 coding DNA: TGTGCCAGCAGCTTGGGACAGGGAGGATCACCCCTCCACTTT.

J is TRBJ1-2 and V is TRBV4-1; D possibly corresponds to TRBD1 (5 bases). Germline CDR1 and CDR2: MGHRA and YSYEKL. The CDR3 spans 15 residues. Between the trimmed V and J ends, which lost 0 bases and 8 bases, there was a span of 16 bases. Here the CDR3 reads CASSQEGRGSLGYTF. DNA of the CDR3: TGCGCCAGCAGCCAAGAGGGGCGGGGGAGTTTGGGCTACACCTTC.

CDR3 DNA sequence: TGCGCCAGCAGCAAAACACAGCAGTACGAGCAGTACTTC. The encoded protein is CASSKTQQYEQYF. The gene calls are TRBV5-1 and TRBJ2-7; D gene uncertain. Deletions cut 4 bases from V and 4 bases from J, with 12 bases between. CDR3 length equals 13 residues. Germline CDR1 is SGHRS and CDR2 is YFSETQ.

The CDR3 region is CSGSGQGAVSPFF. The CDR3, as DNA: TGCAGCGGCTCGGGACAGGGGGCGGTAAGTCCGTTCTTC. The chain links TRBV29-1 to TRBJ2-1, with 12 nucleotides matching TRBD1. The CDR3 is 13 amino acids. CDR1 is SQVTM, CDR2 ANQGSEA, per germline. Trimming removed 7 bases from V and 15 bases from J; junction bases left unmatched: 13.

V and J are TRBV5-6 and TRBJ2-1; 7 nucleotides line up with TRBD2. Germline V gene sequence: CDR1 SGHDT, CDR2 YYEEEE. The CDR3 spans 17 residues. V shed 3 bases and J 4 bases; nucleotides not matched to a gene: 13. CDR3: CASSYLGLGTFYNEQFF. CDR3 bases: TGTGCCAGCAGCTATTTAGGACTAGGTACCTTTTACAATGAGCAGTTCTTC.

The V and J genes are TRBV6-6 and TRBJ1-2, with D unclear. This CDR3 comprises 13 residues. V lost 7 bases, J lost 4 bases, and 13 bases lay in between. Germline CDR1 is MNHNY and CDR2 is SVGAGI (reference sequence). CDR3 sequence (DNA): TGTGCCAGCACTCTACGTCCCTTCTATGGCTACACCTTC. This translates into CASTLRPFYGYTF.

J is TRBJ2-1 and V is TRBV9, with 7 positions matching TRBD2. After removal of 0 bases from V and 6 bases from J, the junction contained 6 bases not matched to a gene. The CDR3 spans 15 residues. Germline CDR1 reads SGDLS; CDR2 reads YYNGEE. The CDR3 DNA reads TGTGCCAGCAGCGTAGATGGGCCTAGCGGCAATGAGCAGTTCTTC. This sequence encodes CASSVDGPSGNEQFF.

This clone has only one observation. The V call is TRBV2, the J call TRBJ2-2, with D possibly matching TRBD1 (5 bases). Looked up from germline, CDR1 is SNHLY and CDR2 is FYNNEI. Trimming removed 7 bases from V and 0 bases from J, with 12 bases in between. There are 15 residues in the CDR3. Here the CDR3 DNA reads TGTGCCAGCAAGGTGGGGCAGACGAACACCGGGGAGCTGTTTTTT. It yields the protein CASKVGQTNTGELFF. Drawing the rest from reference TRBV2 and TRBJ2-2, the complete variable domain is EPEVTQTPSHQVTQMGQEVILRCVPISNHLYFYWYRQILGQKVEFLVSFYNNEISEKSEIFDDQFSVERPDGSNFTLKIRSTKLEDSAMYFCASKVGQTNTGELFFGEGSRLTVL.

The chain combines TRBV12-5 with TRBJ1-5; 7 positions match TRBD1. Germline V lookup: CDR1 LGHNT, CDR2 FRNRAP. CDR3 length: 12 residues. The J segment lost 10 bases and the V segment lost 4 bases, leaving 4 bases of the junction unmatched. CDR3 amino acids: CASGYDRVPQHF. The CDR3, as DNA: TGTGCTAGTGGTTATGACAGGGTACCCCAGCATTTT.

This chain uses TRBV6-5 with TRBJ1-2; TRBD1 matches at 11 bases. Germline CDR1 MNHEY, CDR2 SVGAGI. Trimming at V came to 4 bases and at J to 1 base, leaving 2 bases not matched to a gene. The CDR3 extends over 15 amino acids. In DNA, the CDR3 is TGTGCCAGCAGTTGGACAGGGGGCTTTAACTATGGCTACACCTTC. Translated: CASSWTGGFNYGYTF.

To note about this clone: At one end the junction does not follow the germline gene, possibly because of a read error. The chain carries TRBV11-3 and TRBJ1-1; 8 nucleotides match TRBD1. The CDR3 is 13 amino acids. Germline CDR1 is SGHNT and CDR2 is YENEEA. In nucleotides, the CDR3 is TGTGCCAGCAGTTTAGACAGGGGCACTGAAGCTTTCTTT. It yields the protein CASSLDRGTEAFF.

This clone was observed a single time. CDR3 protein: CASSQTGGITEAFF. CDR3 nucleotides: TGTGCCAGCAGCCAAACAGGGGGGATCACTGAAGCTTTCTTT. The chain combines TRBV4-2 with TRBJ1-1, with 8 bases that match TRBD1. This CDR3 region has 14 residues. Germline CDR1 and CDR2: LGHNA and YNFKEQ. Losses at the gene ends were 2 bases for V and 4 bases for J; bases not matched to a gene: 3.

Turning to this clone: The identical CDR3 is also encoded by other nucleotide sequences in the sample. The rearrangement uses TRBV4-1 and TRBJ1-1; no firm D call. This CDR3 is built from 14 residues. V was clipped by 1 base and J by 0 bases, with 6 bases between them. Germline V CDR1 and CDR2: MGHRA, YSYEKL. In DNA, the CDR3 is TGCGCCAGCAGCCAAGGGCAGATGAACACTGAAGCTTTCTTT. Translated, it gives CASSQGQMNTEAFF.

This clone was detected only a few times. The chain links TRBV19 to TRBJ1-6; a possible D gene is TRBD1 (5 bases). This CDR3 is 15 amino acids long. Germline V CDR1 and CDR2: LNHDA, SQIVND (reference sequence). V dropped 1 base and J dropped 9 bases, with 13 bases sitting between them. The CDR3 sequence: CASSIAEGMSSPLHF. In DNA form, the CDR3 reads TGTGCCAGTAGTATAGCGGAGGGGATGAGTTCACCCCTCCACTTT.

The V gene is TRBV11-3, the J gene TRBJ2-3; D perhaps matches TRBD1 (6 bases). Trimming took 1 base from V and 4 from J, leaving 12 bases between them. CDR1 SGHNT and CDR2 YENEEA come from the germline V gene. This CDR3 spans 15 amino acids. Here the CDR3 reads CASSLVLKGADTQYF. The CDR3 coding sequence is TGTGCCAGCAGCTTAGTATTAAAGGGGGCAGATACGCAGTATTTT. Full variable domain (rest looked up from reference TRBV11-3 and TRBJ2-3): EAGVVQSPRYKIIEKKQPVAFWCNPISGHNTLYWYLQNLGQGPELLIRYENEEAVDDSQLPKDRFSAERLKGVDSTLKIQPAELGDSAVYLCASSLVLKGADTQYFGPGTRLTVL.

The chain joins TRBV28 to TRBJ2-7, with a weak D call TRBD1 (6 bases). Germline V CDR1 and CDR2: MDHEN, SYDVKM. This CDR3 has 13 residues. The V end lost 10 bases, the J end lost 2 bases, and 15 bases lay between the germline ends. DNA of the CDR3: TGTGCCACTGCCCGTACAGGGCCCTACGAGCAGTACTTC. This encodes CATARTGPYEQYF.

CDR3 nucleotide sequence: TGTGCCAGCAGTTATGGTCAGGGTGGCCCACCCCTCCACTTT. It translates to CASSYGQGGPPLHF. The J gene is TRBJ1-6, the V gene TRBV6-6, with D perhaps matching TRBD1 (5 bases). CDR1 and CDR2 from the germline V gene are MNHNY and SVGAGI (reference sequence). The ends were cut back, 3 bases at V and 11 bases at J, with 14 bases in the middle. There are 14 residues in the CDR3.

The chain joins TRBV15 to TRBJ2-1, with 9 bases identical to TRBD2. The V and J ends lost 1 base and 4 bases, in that order; junction bases with no gene match: 8. The CDR3 has 17 residues. Germline V CDR1 and CDR2: LNHNV, YYDKDF (reference sequence). The chain's CDR3 is CATSRASRRGGYNEQFF. DNA for the CDR3: TGTGCCACCAGCAGAGCGTCCCGGCGGGGGGGTTACAATGAGCAGTTCTTC.

This chain joins TRBV28 and TRBJ2-7, with a possible D match to TRBD2 (5 bases). The CDR3 has 16 residues. V lost 3 bases and J lost 2, with 17 bases in between. Germline values: CDR1 MDHEN, CDR2 SYDVKM. CDR3 DNA sequence: TGTGCCAGCAGTTTTCCCGCCCGGAATAGCGCCTACGAGCAGTACTTC. It translates to CASSFPARNSAYEQYF.

The chain employs TRBV27 and TRBJ1-1; D is unclear. Germline loops: CDR1 MNHEY, CDR2 SMNVEV (reference sequence). V dropped 1 base and J dropped 1 base, with 10 bases sitting between them. The CDR3 runs to 15 residues. In DNA form, the CDR3 reads TGTGCCAGCAGTTTATATGAGGGAAAGAACACTGAAGCTTTCTTT. Translation gives CASSLYEGKNTEAFF.

This chain joins TRBV4-1 and TRBJ2-3; 12 bases map to TRBD2. Trimming took 1 base from V and 5 from J; bases not matched to a gene: 16. This CDR3 has 20 amino acids. Germline V gene lookup returns CDR1 MGHRA and CDR2 YSYEKL. The CDR3 nucleotides read TGCGCCAGCAGCCAAGTCACAGGACTAGCGGGGATTGTAGATCGAGATACGCAGTATTTT. This gives the protein CASSQVTGLAGIVDRDTQYF.

The chain couples TRBV7-2 to TRBJ1-4; no clear D gene. This CDR3 comprises 15 residues. The V gene's germline CDR1 is SGHTA and CDR2 FQGNSA. V lost 5 bases to trimming and J lost 4 bases, with 14 bases between them. CDR3 residues: CASSPTRGVNEKLFF. The CDR3 nucleotides read TGTGCCAGCAGCCCTACTCGGGGAGTTAATGAAAAACTGTTTTTT.

This rearrangement joins TRBV6-4 to TRBJ2-5; 8 positions agree with TRBD1. Trimming took 7 bases from V and 5 from J; bases not matched to a gene: 12. The CDR3 covers 15 residues. CDR1 and CDR2 (germline): MRHNA, SNTAGT. The DNA for the CDR3 is TGTGCCAGCACCGGGGACAGGAGATGGATTGAGACCCAGTACTTC. Protein: CASTGDRRWIETQYF.

The chain employs TRBV6-1 and TRBJ1-2; D unclear. Germline CDR1 MNHNS, CDR2 SASEGT. The V end was cut by 3 bases, the J end by 8 bases, with 10 bases between. The CDR3 contains 12 residues. The CDR3 coding sequence is TGTGCCAGCAGTGACCGGTATAGAGGCTACACCTTC. It yields the protein CASSDRYRGYTF.

The chain uses TRBV3-1 (or the pseudogene TRBV3-2) and TRBJ1-2; 7 bases agree with TRBD1. This CDR3 has 16 residues. CDR1 is LGHDT, CDR2 YNNKEL, per germline (reference sequence). The V gene end was trimmed by 2 bases and the J gene end by 6 bases; junction bases not matched to a gene: 12. The CDR3 region has the DNA TGTGCCAGCAGCCAAACATTAACGACAGGGAGGAATGGCTACACCTTC. Its translation is CASSQTLTTGRNGYTF.

The V gene is TRBV30, the J gene TRBJ1-5; perhaps TRBD1 as D (5 bases). Trimming cost V 2 bases and J 3 bases, with 14 bases left between them. Germline CDR1 GTSNPN, CDR2 SVGIG (reference sequence). The CDR3 totals 15 residues. CDR3 nucleotide sequence: TGTGCCTGGAGTCAAAGGGGTTTGAACAATCAGCCCCAGCATTTT. Encoded protein: CAWSQRGLNNQPQHF.

This clone was observed at least ten times. The rearrangement links TRBV7-9 to TRBJ2-2, with a weak D call TRBD2 (6 bases). The CDR3 runs 15 residues. Germline lookup yields CDR1 SEHNR and CDR2 FQNEAQ (reference sequence). Trimming cost V 11 bases and J 1 base, with 17 bases left between them. The CDR3 spells CAGDWDGLNTGELFF. CDR3 bases: TGTGCCGGGGACTGGGACGGATTGAACACCGGGGAGCTGTTTTTT.